This T cell receptor beta chain was documented in a study of blood T cells in healthy people across ages. This clonotype was observed a few times. Caucasian, healthy and from Russia, the donors were aged between about 6 and 90. Isolation yielded PBMCs, at least 7 million per sample, in every case. V was pared by 0 bases and J by 8 bases, with 16 bases between. The CDR3 is 16 residues long. Germline-derived CDR1 and CDR2 are LGHNA and YSLEER. With a J-beta primer mix and a sample-barcoded 5' primer, a second PCR ran about 7 to 12 cycles. TCRdb re-derived calls from the 5' RACE reads in MiXCR, one entry per CDR3 protein. The data contain 450,000 to 650,000 distinct CDR3 sequences, 20% to 30% of them singletons. The sample was also linked to a second study, of T cells of mothers and their children. From that second work: Material was donated by three healthy Caucasian mothers and their six children. In unrelated and related pairs, TCR recombination output is shaped in a similar way by thymic selection.

The sequence was obtained from a boy younger than 18 in good health. Sequenced sample: blood. This rearrangement joins TRBV4-3 to TRBJ1-4; unclear D gene. The CDR3 bases are TGCGCCAGCAGCCAAGAGCTCTTCTGGGTTGGAGAAAAACTGTTTTTT. Translating it yields CASSQELFWVGEKLFF.